These 23 T cell receptor beta chains share one sample of origin, sequenced in a study of blood T cell repertoires in COVID-19. Generated by immunoSEQ multiplex PCR, the TCRdb table keeps only in-frame clones and is missing some. The table includes more than 200,000 clones, 84% detected once. Specimen: PBMCs or T cells enriched from blood (not recorded which). These receptors came from a man aged 60 to 75 who had recovered from COVID-19.

This clone was picked up one time. The chain uses TRBV7-9 and TRBJ1-2; 7 bases are shared with TRBD1. Per germline, CDR1 SEHNR and CDR2 FQNEAQ (reference sequence). This CDR3 has 18 amino acids. V was pared by 5 bases and J by 8 bases, with 23 bases of the junction left unmatched. CDR3 bases: TGTGCCAGCAGCCGGAGAGGGGGCACCGGGGCCCTAATGAGGGGCTACACCTTC. Translation: CASSRRGGTGALMRGYTF.

The chain carries TRBV7-2 and TRBJ2-7; perhaps TRBD1 as D (6 bases). V lost 0 bases and J 1 base, leaving 10 bases between the germline ends. The CDR3 is made up of 15 amino acids. The germline CDR1 and CDR2 sequences are SGHTA and FQGNSA. The CDR3 region has the DNA TGTGCCAGCAGCTTAGCCCCAGGGGAATCCTACGAGCAGTACTTC. As protein: CASSLAPGESYEQYF.

Of note for this clone: Other DNA sequences in this sample translate to the same CDR3. V is TRBV6-5 and J is TRBJ1-1, with 7 positions matching TRBD1. After removal of 7 bases from V and 5 bases from J, the junction contained 10 bases not matched to a gene. The CDR3 runs 14 residues. The germline CDR1 and CDR2 sequences are MNHEY and SVGAGI. DNA of the CDR3: TGTGCCAGCACTCGCACAGGGGTACAAACTGAAGCTTTCTTT. Translation gives CASTRTGVQTEAFF.

The chain joins TRBV20-1 to TRBJ2-1; D is perhaps TRBD2 (6 bases). V was trimmed by 3 bases and J by 4 bases, leaving 13 bases between them. The CDR3 extends over 14 amino acids. CDR1 and CDR2 (germline): DFQATT, SNEGSKA (reference sequence). This chain's CDR3 is CSASRGEDYNEQFF. The DNA of the CDR3 is TGCAGTGCTAGTCGCGGGGAAGATTACAATGAGCAGTTCTTC.

The chain is built from TRBV5-5 and TRBJ2-7; 8 nucleotides match TRBD1. This CDR3 is 17 amino acids long. Germline lookup yields CDR1 SGHKS and CDR2 YYEKEE (reference sequence). Trimming removed 3 bases from V and 0 bases from J; junction bases left unmatched: 11. The CDR3 sequence is CASSWAGQGVSSYEQYF. CDR3 sequence (DNA): TGTGCCAGCAGCTGGGCCGGACAGGGCGTAAGCTCCTACGAGCAGTACTTC.

J is TRBJ1-2 and V is TRBV11-2; 9 nucleotides agree with TRBD1. Trimming at V came to 2 bases and at J to 4 bases, leaving 5 bases not matched to a gene. This CDR3 is built from 15 residues. CDR1 SGHAT and CDR2 FQNNGV come from the germline V gene. In DNA, the CDR3 is TGTGCCAGCAGCTTACTACAGGGGGCCCTCTATGGCTACACCTTC. Its translation: CASSLLQGALYGYTF.

This rearrangement joins TRBV10-3 to TRBJ2-1; D gene unclear. This CDR3 is 14 amino acids long. The V end was cut by 6 bases, the J end by 0 bases, with 9 bases between. Germline V lookup: CDR1 ENHRY, CDR2 SYGVKD. This CDR3 is CAIRDTYSYNEQFF. The CDR3 region has the DNA TGTGCCATCAGAGACACCTACTCCTACAATGAGCAGTTCTTC.

The J gene is TRBJ2-1, the V gene TRBV19, with 11 bases lining up with TRBD2. Germline V gives CDR1 LNHDA, CDR2 SQIVND (reference sequence). The CDR3 loop spans 12 amino acids. The J segment lost 6 bases and the V segment lost 11 bases, leaving 3 bases of the junction unmatched. The CDR3 here is CAPLAGANEQFF. The DNA of the CDR3 is TGTGCCCCACTAGCGGGGGCCAATGAGCAGTTCTTC.

This chain uses TRBV6-2 or TRBV6-3 with TRBJ2-3, with D possibly TRBD2 on 6 matching bases. V was clipped by 6 bases and J by 10 bases, with 17 bases between them. Looked up from germline, CDR1 is MNHEY and CDR2 is SVGEGT. The CDR3 runs to 13 residues. CDR3 nucleotides: TGTGCCAGCAGACCTACCACCGGGGGAGCGCAGTATTTT. This codes for CASRPTTGGAQYF.

The V gene is TRBV19, the J gene TRBJ1-4; D is uncertain. CDR1 and CDR2 (germline): LNHDA, SQIVND (reference sequence). CDR3 length: 13 residues. Trimming took off 5 bases at V and 7 bases at J, with 11 bases between the two ends. The CDR3 sequence: CASSVTEVEKLFF. The DNA for the CDR3 is TGTGCCAGTAGTGTGACTGAGGTTGAAAAACTGTTTTTT. Filled out from reference TRBV19 and TRBJ1-4, the complete variable domain reads DGGITQSPKYLFRKEGQNVTLSCEQNLNHDAMYWYRQDPGQGLRLIYYSQIVNDFQKGDIAEGYSVSREKKESFPLTVTSAQKNPTAFYLCASSVTEVEKLFFGSGTQLSVL.

V and J are TRBV2 and TRBJ2-7; the match to TRBD1 covers 9 bases. The junction had 9 bases not matched to a gene; V was cut back by 6 bases and J by 0 bases. The CDR3 contains 16 residues. Per germline, CDR1 SNHLY and CDR2 FYNNEI. DNA of the CDR3: TGTGCCAGCAGGGTGGACAGGGGATCGGGCTCCTACGAGCAGTACTTC. Translating gives CASRVDRGSGSYEQYF.

The CDR3 DNA sequence: TGTGCCAGCAAGCGGGCAGGGTCCTACCCCGAGCAGTACTTC. This gives the protein CASKRAGSYPEQYF. The chain has TRBV27 and TRBJ2-7, with D perhaps TRBD2 (6 bases). Germline V CDR1 and CDR2: MNHEY, SMNVEV (reference sequence). V lost 7 bases to trimming and J lost 6 bases, with 19 bases between them. The CDR3 contains 14 residues.

This chain links TRBV7-9 with TRBJ1-1, with D perhaps TRBD1 (5 bases). The CDR3 has 14 residues. V lost 2 bases to trimming and J lost 11 bases, with 18 bases between them. In germline, CDR1 is SEHNR, CDR2 FQNEAQ (reference sequence). CDR3 DNA: TGTGCCAGCAGCTTATTCCCGGGACTTGGCGGTGCTTTCTTT. This translates into CASSLFPGLGGAFF.

This chain connects TRBV5-6 to TRBJ2-3, with TRBD2 identical over 12 bases. This CDR3 is 15 amino acids long. Germline V gene data show CDR1 as SGHDT and CDR2 as YYEEEE. After removal of 1 base from V and 7 bases from J, the junction contained 4 bases not matched to a gene. The CDR3 coding sequence is TGTGCCAGCAGCTTGTCTAGCGGGGGGGCTTATACGCAGTATTTT. This codes for CASSLSSGGAYTQYF.

This clone was detected a few times. The CDR3 protein is CASTSGTGVNYGYTF. Written as DNA, the CDR3 is TGTGCCAGCACCTCGGGTACAGGGGTGAACTATGGCTACACCTTC. V is TRBV11-3 and J is TRBJ1-2, with 7 bases matching TRBD1. Germline lookup yields CDR1 SGHNT and CDR2 YENEEA. V lost 7 bases, J lost 2 bases, and 10 bases stayed unmatched. This CDR3 spans 15 amino acids.

The chain combines TRBV5-1 with TRBJ1-1; TRBD1 matches at 8 bases. CDR3 size: 13 residues. V lost 3 bases, J lost 7 bases, and 5 bases stayed unmatched. CDR1 is SGHRS and CDR2 is YFSETQ in the germline V gene. CDR3 loop: CASSSHDRGEAFF. The CDR3 nucleotides read TGCGCCAGCAGCTCACATGACAGGGGTGAAGCTTTCTTT.

This clone is a singleton in its sample. The chain couples TRBV6-1 to TRBJ2-7; TRBD1 is a possible D gene (5 bases). With 3 bases removed from V and 3 bases from J, the gap between germline ends came to 12 bases. The CDR3 spans 14 residues. Germline values: CDR1 MNHNS, CDR2 SASEGT. The CDR3 spells CASSDQGLSYEQYF. CDR3 bases: TGTGCCAGCAGTGACCAGGGCCTGAGCTACGAGCAGTACTTC.

The rearrangement uses TRBV9 and TRBJ2-3; TRBD2 aligns across 16 bases. The CDR3 contains 18 residues. V trimming: 3 bases; J trimming: 1 base; junction bases outside the gene matches: 5. Per germline, CDR1 SGDLS and CDR2 YYNGEE. In DNA, the CDR3 is TGTGCCAGCAGCGCAACCGGGACTAGCGGGGGGGGCACAGATACGCAGTATTTT. It encodes CASSATGTSGGGTDTQYF.

This chain joins TRBV19 and TRBJ2-2; TRBD1 agrees at 10 bases. The CDR3 length is 15 residues. V was clipped by 3 bases and J by 7 bases; unmatched bases: 5. Per the germline V gene, CDR1 is LNHDA and CDR2 is SQIVND (reference sequence). CDR3 protein: CASSMGQGYVGELFF. DNA of the CDR3: TGTGCCAGTAGTATGGGACAGGGGTATGTCGGGGAGCTGTTTTTT. Filled out from reference TRBV19 and TRBJ2-2, the complete variable domain reads DGGITQSPKYLFRKEGQNVTLSCEQNLNHDAMYWYRQDPGQGLRLIYYSQIVNDFQKGDIAEGYSVSREKKESFPLTVTSAQKNPTAFYLCASSMGQGYVGELFFGEGSRLTVL.

The chain is built from TRBV2 and TRBJ1-5; tentatively, D is TRBD1 (5 bases). Trimming cost V 5 bases and J 1 base, with 6 bases left between them. The CDR3 is made up of 13 amino acids. CDR1 SNHLY and CDR2 FYNNEI come from the germline V gene. CDR3 residues: CASSRGSNQPQHF. Written as DNA, the CDR3 is TGTGCCAGCAGTAGGGGAAGCAATCAGCCCCAGCATTTT.

This clone appeared a single time. This chain links TRBV4-2 with TRBJ2-7, with 12 bases aligning to TRBD1. Germline CDR1 LGHNA, CDR2 YNFKEQ. The V and J ends lost 3 bases and 5 bases, in that order; junction bases with no gene match: 11. The CDR3 has 17 residues. The CDR3 protein is CASSQTMTGQGAHEQYF. Written as DNA, the CDR3 is TGTGCCAGCAGCCAGACGATGACGGGACAGGGGGCCCACGAGCAGTACTTC.

This clone was seen only once. The chain has TRBV14 and TRBJ2-1; D not certain. V gave up 0 bases and J gave up 4 bases, with 10 bases separating them. The CDR3 runs 15 residues. Germline CDR1 is SGHDN and CDR2 is FVKESK. In DNA form, the CDR3 reads TGTGCCAGCAGCCAAGATGCGGATTATTACAATGAGCAGTTCTTC. This translates into CASSQDADYYNEQFF.

The chain joins TRBV21-1 to TRBJ2-4; the table's TRBD1 call for D was not verified on the DNA. TRBV21-1 is tagged as a pseudogene. This CDR3 is built from 21 residues. CDR3 nucleotide sequence: TGTGCCAGCAGCAAAGAGGGGGACAGGGCCTCAGGGGTTCTAGCCAAAAACATTCAGTACTTC. Encoded protein: CASSKEGDRASGVLAKNIQYF.